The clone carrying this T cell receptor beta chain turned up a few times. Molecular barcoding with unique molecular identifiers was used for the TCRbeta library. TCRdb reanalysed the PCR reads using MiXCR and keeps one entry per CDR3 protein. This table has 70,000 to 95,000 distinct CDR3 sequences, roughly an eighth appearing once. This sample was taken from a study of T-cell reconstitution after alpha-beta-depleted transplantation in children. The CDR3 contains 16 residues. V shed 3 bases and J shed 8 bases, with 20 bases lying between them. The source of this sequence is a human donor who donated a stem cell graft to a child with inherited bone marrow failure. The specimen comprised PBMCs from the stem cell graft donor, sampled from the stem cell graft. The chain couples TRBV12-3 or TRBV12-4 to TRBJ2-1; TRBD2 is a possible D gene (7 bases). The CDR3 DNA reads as TGTGCCAGCAGTTTGGGCGGGGGCGACGGGATGTATGAGCAGTTCTTC. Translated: CASSLGGGDGMYEQFF.